The 19 T cell receptor beta chains below come from one sample, sequenced in a study of somatic mutations in cytotoxic T cells in rheumatoid arthritis. The method was immunoSEQ multiplex PCR; TCRdb's version includes in-frame clones alone and lacks a portion of them. Of about 16,000 clones listed, around 75% are singletons. The sample comprised CD8+ T cells sorted from blood. These receptors all stem from an adult with rheumatoid arthritis.

The chain has TRBV4-1 and TRBJ2-1; possibly TRBD1 or TRBD2 for D (5 bases each). Trimming removed 3 bases at V and 9 bases at J, with 12 bases between. Germline CDR1 and CDR2: MGHRA and YSYEKL. The CDR3 has 13 residues. The CDR3 spells CASSQGDSAEQFF. The DNA of the CDR3 is TGCGCCAGCAGCCAGGGGGATAGTGCTGAGCAGTTCTTC.

The J gene is TRBJ2-2, the V gene TRBV2, with D possibly TRBD2 on 5 matching bases. The V and J ends lost 9 bases and 5 bases respectively, with 16 bases between them. In germline, CDR1 is SNHLY, CDR2 FYNNEI. The CDR3 extends over 14 amino acids. The CDR3 DNA reads TGTGCCAGTCAGGCGGGTTCGGGGACCGGGGAGCTGTTTTTT. Translated: CASQAGSGTGELFF.

This clone has just one count. CDR3 protein: CASSGGLQGSLLNEQFF. The CDR3, as DNA: TGTGCCAGCAGCGGGGGGCTTCAAGGGTCTCTCTTGAATGAGCAGTTCTTC. V and J are TRBV9 and TRBJ2-1; D perhaps matches TRBD1 (6 bases). The CDR3 is 17 amino acids. CDR1 is SGDLS, CDR2 YYNGEE, per germline. V was trimmed by 3 bases and J by 7 bases, leaving 23 bases between them.

This clone was seen only once. The chain links TRBV7-6 to TRBJ1-1; TRBD1 is a possible D gene (6 bases). CDR1 is SGHVS and CDR2 is FNYEAQ in the germline V gene. Trimming took off 4 bases at V and 1 base at J, with 16 bases between the two ends. The CDR3 covers 16 residues. CDR3 loop: CASSSPSGTPNTEAFF. CDR3 coding DNA: TGTGCCAGCAGCTCACCTTCCGGGACACCGAACACTGAAGCTTTCTTT.

The chain is built from TRBV6-5 and TRBJ1-1; possibly TRBD1 for D (6 bases). This CDR3 is built from 14 residues. V was cut by 4 bases and J by 7 bases, with 16 bases left in between. The germline CDR1 and CDR2 sequences are MNHEY and SVGAGI. As DNA, the CDR3 is TGTGCCAGCAGTTTCACAGGGTCCGGGGATGAAGCTTTCTTT. Its protein is CASSFTGSGDEAFF.

CDR3 in DNA: TGTGCCAGCAGCCAGTTGGCAGTGGACTATGGCTACACCTTC. This translates into CASSQLAVDYGYTF. This chain links TRBV14 with TRBJ1-2, with D unresolved. This CDR3 comprises 14 residues. V lost 3 bases, J lost 3 bases, and 11 bases lay in between. The germline V gene has CDR1 SGHDN and CDR2 FVKESK.

The chain couples TRBV7-2 to TRBJ2-3, with D unresolved. CDR3 size: 14 residues. Germline-derived CDR1 and CDR2 are SGHTA and FQGNSA. The V end was cut by 8 bases, the J end by 1 base, with 13 bases between. The CDR3 DNA reads TGTGCCAGCTCCTTACCGCCGCGCACAGATACGCAGTATTTT. The encoded protein is CASSLPPRTDTQYF.

Turning to this clone: One end of the junction fails to match germline, which may point to a read error. This sequence joins TRBV29-1 and TRBJ2-7; 7 bases are shared with TRBD1. The germline V gene has CDR1 SQVTM and CDR2 ANQGSEA. The CDR3 length is 13 residues. The CDR3 DNA follows: TGCAGCGTTGAGGAAGGGACAGCCTACAAGCAGTACTTC. It is translated as CSVEEGTAYKQYF.

The chain combines TRBV7-9 with TRBJ1-1; D might be TRBD1 (6 bases). Germline values: CDR1 SEHNR, CDR2 FQNEAQ (reference sequence). The CDR3 spans 15 residues. Trimming took off 5 bases at V and 1 base at J, with 14 bases between the two ends. The CDR3 region has the DNA TGTGCCAGCAGCAGCAACAGGGATACGAACACTGAAGCTTTCTTT. Residues: CASSSNRDTNTEAFF.

The chain recombines TRBV6-5 with TRBJ2-7; D is perhaps TRBD1 or TRBD2 (5 bases each). Trimming removed 2 bases at V and 1 base at J, with 12 bases between. CDR1 and CDR2 (germline): MNHEY, SVGAGI. The CDR3 loop spans 15 amino acids. The CDR3 is CASSYGQGGSYEQYF. Written as DNA, the CDR3 is TGTGCCAGCAGTTACGGGCAGGGCGGGTCCTACGAGCAGTACTTC.

This rearrangement joins TRBV14 to TRBJ2-7, with TRBD2 matching over 9 bases. This CDR3 region has 16 residues. CDR1 is SGHDN and CDR2 is FVKESK in the germline V gene. With 3 bases clipped from V and 4 bases from J, the junction kept 10 bases outside the gene matches. The CDR3 DNA follows: TGTGCCAGCAGCCAGGGTCGAGCGGGGGGCGGATACGAGCAGTACTTC. Translation gives CASSQGRAGGGYEQYF.

The rearrangement joins TRBV27 to TRBJ1-2, with a weak D call TRBD1 (6 bases). In germline, CDR1 is MNHEY, CDR2 SMNVEV (reference sequence). The CDR3 sequence is 14 residues long. With 2 bases removed from V and 6 bases from J, the gap between germline ends came to 13 bases. The CDR3 nucleotides are TGTGCCAGCAGTTTAACGACAGGTTGGGATGGCTACACCTTC. Its protein is CASSLTTGWDGYTF.

The J gene is TRBJ2-7, the V gene TRBV5-6; the D call may be TRBD1 or TRBD2 (5 bases each). The CDR3 is 13 residues long. V lost 6 bases and J 2 bases, leaving 12 bases between the germline ends. Per germline, CDR1 SGHDT and CDR2 YYEEEE. The CDR3 here is CASMGRETYEQYF. CDR3 coding DNA: TGTGCCAGCATGGGCAGGGAGACCTACGAGCAGTACTTC.

The chain couples TRBV7-7 to TRBJ2-7; the match to TRBD1 covers 8 bases. V lost 5 bases, J lost 0 bases, and 6 bases stayed unmatched. Germline CDR1 is SSHAT and CDR2 is FNYEAQ (reference sequence). The CDR3 spans 15 residues. CDR3 nucleotides: TGTGCCAGCAGCCACATGGGACAGGTCTCCTACGAGCAGTACTTC. This gives the protein CASSHMGQVSYEQYF. The full variable domain, completed using reference TRBV7-7 and TRBJ2-7, is GAGVSQSPRYKVTKRGQDVTLRCDPISSHATLYWYQQALGQGPEFLTYFNYEAQPDKSGLPSDRFSAERPEGSISTLTIQRTEQRDSAMYRCASSHMGQVSYEQYFGPGTRLTVT.

The V gene is TRBV27, the J gene TRBJ2-5; 8 positions match TRBD1. The CDR3 is 15 residues long. The germline CDR1 and CDR2 sequences are MNHEY and SMNVEV (reference sequence). J was trimmed by 4 bases and V by 7 bases; bases with no gene match: 11. The CDR3 reads CASTPSGTGGETQYF. The DNA of the CDR3 is TGTGCCAGCACCCCATCCGGGACAGGCGGAGAGACCCAGTACTTC.

CDR3 in amino acids: CASSYLLKGNNEQFF. The CDR3 bases are TGTGCCAGCAGTTACCTCCTTAAGGGAAACAATGAGCAGTTCTTC. The V call is TRBV6-5, the J call TRBJ2-1, with unresolved D. Trimming removed 2 bases at V and 5 bases at J, with 13 bases between. This CDR3 is built from 15 residues. From germline, CDR1 is MNHEY and CDR2 SVGAGI.

The chain combines TRBV5-1 with TRBJ1-5, with D possibly being TRBD1 (5 bases). V shed 0 bases and J shed 4 bases, with 8 bases lying between them. The CDR3 spans 14 residues. Germline V CDR1 and CDR2: SGHRS, YFSETQ. This CDR3 reads CASSLGDGNQPQHF. In nucleotides, the CDR3 is TGCGCCAGCAGCTTGGGGGACGGGAATCAGCCCCAGCATTTT.

This clone was counted once. The chain joins TRBV30 to TRBJ1-5; D is unresolved. CDR3 length: 13 residues. CDR1 is GTSNPN, CDR2 SVGIG, per germline (reference sequence). V gave up 2 bases and J gave up 6 bases, with 11 bases separating them. This CDR3 is CAWSRGVGQPQHF. In DNA form, the CDR3 reads TGTGCCTGGAGTAGAGGAGTGGGTCAGCCCCAGCATTTT.

The chain couples TRBV19 to TRBJ1-1; D is unclear. The CDR3 sequence is 11 residues long. V lost 7 bases and J 7 bases, leaving 10 bases between the germline ends. Germline CDR1 reads LNHDA; CDR2 reads SQIVND (reference sequence). The CDR3 is CASKRGFEAFF. The DNA for the CDR3 is TGTGCCAGTAAACGGGGATTTGAAGCTTTCTTT.